This T cell receptor (beta chain) came from a study of T cell responses to AZD1222 COVID-19 vaccine. General study findings and limits: White British ancestry dominated among donors, who included more females, and clonal diversity was possibly underestimated. Repertoire sampling occurred only after the peak T cell response.

Pooled samples include second doses given at about 4 or 12 weeks. Comments on this clone: The antigen remains undetermined.

Germline CDR1 reads SGDLS; CDR2 reads YYNGEE. The V segment lost 4 bases and the J segment 6 bases; nucleotides outside the gene matches: 11. The length of the CDR3 is 16 residues. Here immunoSEQ multiplex PCR was the method, and the copy in TCRdb shows in-frame clones only, minus some. The sample has 100,000 or so clones, 89% seen once; the top ten hold 44%. The material was peripheral blood, obtained 28 days after the second AZD1222 dose. The sequence was obtained from an adult who received the AZD1222 COVID-19 vaccine. The chain carries TRBV9 and TRBJ2-2, with 8 bases fitting TRBD1. CDR3 amino acids: CASSTTTGEGPGELFF. The DNA of the CDR3 is TGTGCCAGCAGCACTACGACAGGGGAAGGACCCGGGGAGCTGTTTTTT.